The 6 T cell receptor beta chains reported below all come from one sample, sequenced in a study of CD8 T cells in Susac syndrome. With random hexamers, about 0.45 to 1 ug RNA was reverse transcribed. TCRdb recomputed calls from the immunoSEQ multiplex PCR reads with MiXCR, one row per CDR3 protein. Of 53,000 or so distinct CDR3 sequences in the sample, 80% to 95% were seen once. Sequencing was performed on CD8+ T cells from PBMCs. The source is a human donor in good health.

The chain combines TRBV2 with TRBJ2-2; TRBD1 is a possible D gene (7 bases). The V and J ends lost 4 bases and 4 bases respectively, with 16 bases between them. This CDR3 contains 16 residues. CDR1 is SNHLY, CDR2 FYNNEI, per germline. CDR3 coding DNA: TGTGCCAGCAGTGCAGGGCAGGGGGAGGTCACCGGGGAGCTGTTTTTT. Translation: CASSAGQGEVTGELFF.

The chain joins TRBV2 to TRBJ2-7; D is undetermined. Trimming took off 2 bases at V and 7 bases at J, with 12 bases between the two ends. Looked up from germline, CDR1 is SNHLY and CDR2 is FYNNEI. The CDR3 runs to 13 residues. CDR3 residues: CASSERIALEQYF. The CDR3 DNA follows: TGTGCCAGCAGTGAACGGATTGCCTTGGAGCAGTACTTC.

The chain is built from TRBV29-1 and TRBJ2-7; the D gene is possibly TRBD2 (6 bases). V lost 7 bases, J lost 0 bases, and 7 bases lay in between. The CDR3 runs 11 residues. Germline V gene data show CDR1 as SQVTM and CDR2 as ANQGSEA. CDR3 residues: CSGGDSYEQYF. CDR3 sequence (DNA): TGCAGCGGGGGGGACTCCTACGAGCAGTACTTC.

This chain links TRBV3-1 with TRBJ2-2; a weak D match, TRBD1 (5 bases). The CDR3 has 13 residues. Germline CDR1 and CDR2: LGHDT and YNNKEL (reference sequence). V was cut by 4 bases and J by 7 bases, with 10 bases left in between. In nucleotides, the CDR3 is TGTGCCAGCAGCCCCCCTCAGGGCGGGGAGCTGTTTTTT. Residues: CASSPPQGGELFF.

The DNA for the CDR3 is TGTGCCAGCAGTTTAGGAGGGATCCAGGGAGAGACCCAGTACTTC. This encodes CASSLGGIQGETQYF. The rearrangement joins TRBV27 to TRBJ2-5, with D possibly matching TRBD2 (6 bases). Deletions cut 2 bases from V and 4 bases from J, with 14 bases between. CDR1 is MNHEY, CDR2 SMNVEV, per germline (reference sequence). The CDR3 spans 15 residues.

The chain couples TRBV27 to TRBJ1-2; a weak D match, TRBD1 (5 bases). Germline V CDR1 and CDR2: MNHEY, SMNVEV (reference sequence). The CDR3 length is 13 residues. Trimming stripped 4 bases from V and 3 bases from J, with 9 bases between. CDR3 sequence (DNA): TGTGCCAGCAGTTATTCAGGGTACTATGGCTACACCTTC. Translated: CASSYSGYYGYTF.